The T cell receptor (beta chain) under discussion was sequenced for a study of T cell repertoires in cytomegalovirus infection. About the study: Public TCR beta signatures marked donors with CMV infection and the matching HLA. Study results and caveats: Clonotypes of TCR beta that were HLA-C-restricted and CMV-specific dominated the ex vivo response.

CDR3 length equals 14 residues. From germline, CDR1 is SGDLS and CDR2 YYNGEE. The V gene lost 0 bases and the J gene lost 2 bases, with 8 bases spanning the gap. TCRdb reanalysed the reads using MiXCR and keeps one entry per CDR3 protein. The table includes 100,000 or so distinct CDR3 sequences, 29% detected once. This clonotype was observed a few times. Its antigen is still unknown. The clonotype was recovered from a human donor in good health (CMV status not recorded). Some clones in this sample may be carry-over from other donors' samples. The genes are TRBV9 and TRBJ1-2; no clear D gene. Sequenced here: CD8+ T cells from cultured PBMCs, sampled from culture after CMV antigen stimulation. CDR3 loop: CASSVDGYNYGYTF. For the CDR3, the DNA is TGTGCCAGCAGCGTAGACGGGTACAACTATGGCTACACCTTC.